This TCR beta chain was retrieved from a study of T cell responses to AZD1222 COVID-19 vaccine (dated by TCRdb to the early 2020s). For context, the study as a whole: A total of about 230 trial participants underwent TCR sequencing, of whom some 210 received two doses of AZD1222 and around 26 received two doses of the MenACWY control vaccine. Trial participants were enrolled into age subgroups of 18-55, 56-69 and 70-plus years, which contained 148, 28 and 57 TCR-sequenced participants, respectively.

In the germline V gene, CDR1 corresponds to SGHAT and CDR2 to FQNNGV. Germline trimming: 4 bases from V, 4 bases from J; junction bases outside gene matches: 4. The CDR3 numbers 16 residues from cysteine through phenylalanine. Left in the record is the CDR3 DNA by itself, 48 bases read in frame from the first base. Per the publication, the time point label means: about 28 days (+/-7) after the second vaccine dose. AZD1222 recipients with second doses at about 4 weeks or about 12 weeks were pooled, because spike-specific TCR depth and breadth did not differ between schedules. Vaccinee samples came from UK trials COV001 and COV002, including a single-blind randomized controlled phase 2/3 trial of AZD1222 (ChAdOx1 nCoV-19) in healthy adults. Trial participant PBMC samples were collected at day 0 and day 28 after the second dose for TCRbeta chain sequencing. Comments on this clone: Its antigen has not been determined. Base qualities are not at hand, and no much larger clone is one base apart.

The CDR3 regions of human TCRbeta chains were subjected to immunosequencing. The authors processed their data as follows. TCRs in the repertoires were matched against a reference library of SARS-CoV-2-specific TCRs that had been generated with the MIRA antigen-specificity platform. Breadth was defined as the fraction of unique TCRs that were SARS-CoV-2-associated, and depth was defined as the fraction of total T cells that were SARS-CoV-2-associated. Using the MIRA data, every spike-specific TCR was mapped to the spike region that the TCR reacted to and assigned to either a CD4 or a CD8 class. Log10-transformed breadth and depth values were compared by one-way ANOVA with Sidak's multiple comparisons tests. Held by TCRdb, this immuneACCESS table contains in-frame sequences only and omits some clones. Under half of the omission traces to an unresolved V gene where checked; the cause of the rest is unknown. V and J calls plus clone size are reproduced from that table; the DNA served to infer D and trimming. In this sample the table shows fewer than 150,000 clones, 90% to 95% of which occur a single time. The ten largest clones add up to around 5% of the sample.

General study outcomes and caveats: Conclusions about previously exposed vaccinees are limited, since just a handful of AZD1222 recipients were seropositive for SARS-CoV-2 at baseline. Vaccine-associated CD4 TCRs spanned the whole spike protein, with dominant responses in regions 160-218 and 743-854. No day 14 peak-response samples were available, so repertoires were characterized only after the peak T cell response. The 56-69-year group was small, and its depth increase did not reach significance, likely because of low power. After two AZD1222 doses, both the breadth and the depth of spike-specific TCRs were significantly higher than at day 0 and than in MenACWY recipients. Participants were mostly white British, with more females than males. The authors suggested clonal diversity may have been underestimated. Reportedly, almost half of the unique spike-specific TCRs recognized epitopes lying outside the regions that are mutated in the B.1.351 and B.1.1.7 variants.

The rearrangement combines TRBV11-2 with TRBJ2-1, with 13 central nucleotides matching TRBD2. This TCR was sampled from an adult who received the AZD1222 COVID-19 vaccine. Material: peripheral blood, obtained 28 days after the second AZD1222 dose. The base sequence is TGTGCCAGCAGCTCGGGACTAGCGGGGCTATACAATGAGCAGTTCTTC. Translated, this is CASSSGLAGLYNEQFF.